The 5 T cell receptor beta chains in this list originate from one sample, sequenced in a study of cytotoxic CD8 clonotypes in ibrutinib-treated CLL. Clones were read by immunoSEQ multiplex PCR, and TCRdb kept only the in-frame ones, dropping some. Of 45,000 to 60,000 clones listed, 56% were seen once; the top ten hold roughly 20%. Material: PBMCs, obtained after 24 months of ibrutinib treatment. These receptors came from a human donor with chronic lymphocytic leukemia.

As DNA, the CDR3 is TGTGCCAGCAAGGAACTCTCCCACGAGCAGTACGTC. Translation: CASKELSHEQYV. The J gene is TRBJ2-7, the V gene TRBV2; D not resolved. Germline V gene data show CDR1 as SNHLY and CDR2 as FYNNEI. The length of the CDR3 is 12 residues.

The V gene is TRBV29-1, the J gene TRBJ2-7; D possibly corresponds to TRBD1 (6 bases). V dropped 4 bases and J dropped 6 bases, with 13 bases sitting between them. CDR3 size: 12 residues. The V gene's germline CDR1 is SQVTM and CDR2 ANQGSEA. The CDR3 DNA reads TGCAGCGTTGGGGACAATGCCTTCGAGCAGTACTTC. Translation: CSVGDNAFEQYF.

The chain joins TRBV18 to TRBJ2-2; 7 bases fit TRBD1. V shed 3 bases and J 0 bases; nucleotides not matched to a gene: 1. The CDR3 covers 15 residues. The germline V gene has CDR1 KGHSH and CDR2 LQKENI. The CDR3: CASSPGTANTGELFF. CDR3 DNA sequence: TGTGCCAGCTCACCTGGGACAGCGAACACCGGGGAGCTGTTTTTT.

The chain combines TRBV19 with TRBJ2-3; perhaps TRBD1 as D (7 bases). Trimming took 3 bases from V and 5 from J, leaving 18 bases between them. The CDR3 contains 16 residues. The germline V gene encodes CDR1 LNHDA and CDR2 SQIVND (reference sequence). The CDR3 DNA reads as TGTGCCAGTAGTATGCCCCGGGCAGGGGGAGGAGATACGCAGTATTTT. This codes for CASSMPRAGGGDTQYF.

The chain uses TRBV6-1 and TRBJ2-3, with TRBD2 as a possible D gene (6 bases). Germline CDR1 MNHNS, CDR2 SASEGT. The V gene lost 5 bases and the J gene lost 1 base, with 10 bases spanning the gap. This CDR3 spans 14 amino acids. The CDR3 DNA reads as TGTGCCAGCAGTCGGACGGGAGGCACAGATACGCAGTATTTT. It codes for CASSRTGGTDTQYF.